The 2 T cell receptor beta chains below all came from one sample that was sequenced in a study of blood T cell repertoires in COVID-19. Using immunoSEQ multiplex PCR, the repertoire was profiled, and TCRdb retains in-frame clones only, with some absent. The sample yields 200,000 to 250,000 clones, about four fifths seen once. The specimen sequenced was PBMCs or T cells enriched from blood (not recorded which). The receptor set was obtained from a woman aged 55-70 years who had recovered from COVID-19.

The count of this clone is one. The CDR3 coding sequence is TGCGCCAGTCAGGATTCGGGGGACACTGAAGCTTTCTTT. Translation gives CASQDSGDTEAFF. The rearrangement links TRBV5-1 to TRBJ1-1; TRBD1 might be the D (5 bases). V was pared by 8 bases and J by 3 bases, with 14 bases between. The CDR3 has 13 amino acids. The germline CDR1 and CDR2 sequences are SGHRS and YFSETQ.

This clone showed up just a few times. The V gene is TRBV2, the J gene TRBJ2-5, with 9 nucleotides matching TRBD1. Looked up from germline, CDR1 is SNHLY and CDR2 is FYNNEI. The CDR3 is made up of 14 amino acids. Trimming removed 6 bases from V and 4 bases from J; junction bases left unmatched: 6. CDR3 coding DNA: TGTGCCAGCAGGGGACAGGGAGGGAGAGAGACCCAGTACTTC. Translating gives CASRGQGGRETQYF. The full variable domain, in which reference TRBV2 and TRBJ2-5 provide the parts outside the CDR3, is EPEVTQTPSHQVTQMGQEVILRCVPISNHLYFYWYRQILGQKVEFLVSFYNNEISEKSEIFDDQFSVERPDGSNFTLKIRSTKLEDSAMYFCASRGQGGRETQYFGPGTRLLVL.